This TCR beta chain derives from a study of blood T cell repertoires in COVID-19. CDR1 is MDHEN and CDR2 is SYDVKM in the germline V gene. The CDR3 covers 15 residues. Germline trimming cut 3 bases from V and 7 bases from J; bases unmatched to any gene: 9. Measured with immunoSEQ multiplex PCR; TCRdb has only the in-frame clones, and not every one. The sample holds around 64,000 clones, 65% to 80% seen once. Sequencing was carried out using peripheral blood. The sequence was collected from a man between 60 and 75 years old with acute or convalescent COVID-19. The V gene is TRBV28, the J gene TRBJ1-5, with 7 positions matching TRBD1. CDR3 amino acids: CASSFLSGGGQPQHF. For the CDR3, the DNA is TGTGCCAGCAGTTTCCTCTCAGGGGGAGGACAGCCCCAGCATTTT.